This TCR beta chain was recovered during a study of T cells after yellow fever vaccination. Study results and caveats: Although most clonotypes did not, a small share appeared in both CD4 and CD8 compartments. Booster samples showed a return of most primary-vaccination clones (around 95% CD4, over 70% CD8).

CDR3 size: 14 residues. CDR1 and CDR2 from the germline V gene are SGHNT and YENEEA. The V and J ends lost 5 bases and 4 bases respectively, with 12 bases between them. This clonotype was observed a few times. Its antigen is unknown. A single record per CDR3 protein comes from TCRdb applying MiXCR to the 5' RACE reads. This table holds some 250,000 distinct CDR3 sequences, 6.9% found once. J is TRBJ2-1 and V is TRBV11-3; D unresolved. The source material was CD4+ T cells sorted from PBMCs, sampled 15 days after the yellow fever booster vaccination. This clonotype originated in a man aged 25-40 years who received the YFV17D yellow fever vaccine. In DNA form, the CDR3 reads TGTGCCAGCAGCCCCCCCGGACGGTACAATGAGCAGTTCTTC. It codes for CASSPPGRYNEQFF.